This T cell receptor (beta chain) was identified during a study of blood T cell repertoires in COVID-19. Study-wide context: Researchers got acute and convalescent COVID-19 samples from the United States, Italy and Spain. Sources were T cells, B-cell-depleted T cells, or PBMCs; the material itself was cDNA or gDNA.

The CDR3 length is 12 residues. Germline assignment: CDR1 LNHDA and CDR2 SQIVND (reference sequence). Trimming removed 7 bases from V and 8 bases from J, with 14 bases in between. The authors' processing: Amplifying reference gene primers gave estimates of nucleated cell counts. Data came from immunoSEQ multiplex PCR; TCRdb stores just in-frame clones and leaves some out. D and trimming come from the DNA, and the V and J calls and clone size come from that table. Of under 80,000 clones in the sample, approximately 84% were seen once. The receptor was derived from a human donor in a cohort sampled during active COVID-19. This sequence joins TRBV19 and TRBJ1-2, with unresolved D. The sequencing sample was made of peripheral blood. CDR3 nucleotides: TGTGCCAGTACCCAAGGAGACCGGGGCTACACCTTC. Its translation: CASTQGDRGYTF.